The 3 T cell receptor beta chains below come from one sample, sequenced in a study of blood T cell repertoires in COVID-19. Profiled with immunoSEQ multiplex PCR; TCRdb holds only in-frame clones, not every one. The top ten hold roughly 30% of the sample, which has about 230,000 clones, roughly 84% seen once. Sequencing used peripheral blood. The receptors were sampled from a man aged 40-49 years with acute or convalescent COVID-19.

The J gene is TRBJ2-2, the V gene TRBV5-8; D gene uncertain. The CDR3 has 15 residues. The V end lost 0 bases, the J end lost 1 base, and 7 bases lay between the germline ends. Germline loops: CDR1 SGHTS, CDR2 YDEGEE. The CDR3 sequence is CASSLAAVNTGELFF. CDR3 sequence (DNA): TGTGCCAGCAGCTTGGCGGCGGTGAACACCGGGGAGCTGTTTTTT.

The V and J genes are TRBV11-3 and TRBJ2-1; TRBD1 agrees at 10 bases. V shed 3 bases, J shed 2 bases, and the junction held 1 base outside the gene matches. Germline V gene data show CDR1 as SGHNT and CDR2 as YENEEA. This CDR3 is built from 15 residues. As DNA, the CDR3 is TGTGCCAGCAGCTTGGACAGGGGGGCCTACAATGAGCAGTTCTTC. It codes for CASSLDRGAYNEQFF. Complete variable domain (other parts from reference TRBV11-3 and TRBJ2-1): EAGVVQSPRYKIIEKKQPVAFWCNPISGHNTLYWYLQNLGQGPELLIRYENEEAVDDSQLPKDRFSAERLKGVDSTLKIQPAELGDSAVYLCASSLDRGAYNEQFFGPGTRLTVL.

The chain links TRBV18 to TRBJ2-2; 9 bases are a match to TRBD2. The V gene end was trimmed by 2 bases and the J gene end by 4 bases; junction bases not matched to a gene: 8. CDR1 is KGHSH and CDR2 is LQKENI in the germline V gene. The CDR3 has 17 residues. The CDR3, as DNA: TGTGCCAGCTCACCAATCCTAGCGGGACATATCACCGGGGAGCTGTTTTTT. Amino acids: CASSPILAGHITGELFF.